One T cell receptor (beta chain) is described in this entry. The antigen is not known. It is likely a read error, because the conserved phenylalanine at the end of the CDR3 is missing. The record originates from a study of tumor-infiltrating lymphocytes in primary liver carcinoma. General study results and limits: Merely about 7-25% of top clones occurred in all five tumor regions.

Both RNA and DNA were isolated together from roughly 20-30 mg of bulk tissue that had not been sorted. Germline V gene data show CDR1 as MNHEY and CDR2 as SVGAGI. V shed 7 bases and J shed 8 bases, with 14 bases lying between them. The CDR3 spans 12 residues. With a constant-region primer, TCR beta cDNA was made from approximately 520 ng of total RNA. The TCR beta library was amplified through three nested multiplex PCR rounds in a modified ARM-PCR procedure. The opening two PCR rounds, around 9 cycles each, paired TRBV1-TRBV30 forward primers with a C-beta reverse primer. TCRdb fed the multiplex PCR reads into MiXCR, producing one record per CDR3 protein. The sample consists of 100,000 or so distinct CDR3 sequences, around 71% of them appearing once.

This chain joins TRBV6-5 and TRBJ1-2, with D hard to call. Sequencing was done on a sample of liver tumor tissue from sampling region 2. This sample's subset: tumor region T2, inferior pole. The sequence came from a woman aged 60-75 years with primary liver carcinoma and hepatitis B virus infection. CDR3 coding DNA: TGTGCCAGCACCCTGTACGAGGAAGGCTACACCTCC. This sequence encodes CASTLYEEGYTS.